This paragraph covers one T cell receptor beta chain sequence. This clonotype was observed a handful of times. Its target antigen remains unknown. Base-call qualities are not available, and no considerably larger clone is one nucleotide away. Preparation of the library involved PCR. Sequencing instrument: Illumina HiSeq 2500. TCR libraries were prepared with molecular barcoding, using unique molecular identifiers to normalize TCRbeta repertoire quantification. Clones were called with MiXCR by TCRdb after fastp trimmed the public reads at Q25, and only in-frame beta chains were retained. Rows with a matching CDR3 protein are joined into one entry that keeps the most common DNA and genes. The sample table lists approximately 510,000 distinct CDR3 sequences, 18% of them with a count of one. Of the sample, approximately 3% is held by the ten largest clones. The data derive from a study of T-cell reconstitution after alpha-beta-depleted transplantation in children (dated by TCRdb to the mid-2010s). Broadly, across the study: T-cell immune reconstitution after TCRalphabeta/CD19-depleted allogeneic hematopoietic cell transplantation in children was quantitatively tracked in the study by means of TCR repertoire profiling.

Trimming removed 3 bases from V and 1 base from J, leaving 10 bases between the germline ends. The CDR3 runs 15 residues from the cysteine to the phenylalanine. Kept here is only the CDR3 DNA, which spans 45 bases and is read in frame from base 1. According to the germline V gene, CDR1 reads SGHRS and CDR2 reads YFSETQ. This receptor chain uses TRBV5-1 and TRBJ2-2; no D gene call is confident. Specimen: PBMCs from the stem cell graft donor, collected from the stem cell graft. This TCR derives from a human donor who donated a stem cell graft to a child with acute lymphoblastic leukemia. Here is the DNA: TGCGCCAGCAGCTCCATATCGAGGAACACCGGGGAGCTGTTTTTT. The resulting protein is CASSSISRNTGELFF.